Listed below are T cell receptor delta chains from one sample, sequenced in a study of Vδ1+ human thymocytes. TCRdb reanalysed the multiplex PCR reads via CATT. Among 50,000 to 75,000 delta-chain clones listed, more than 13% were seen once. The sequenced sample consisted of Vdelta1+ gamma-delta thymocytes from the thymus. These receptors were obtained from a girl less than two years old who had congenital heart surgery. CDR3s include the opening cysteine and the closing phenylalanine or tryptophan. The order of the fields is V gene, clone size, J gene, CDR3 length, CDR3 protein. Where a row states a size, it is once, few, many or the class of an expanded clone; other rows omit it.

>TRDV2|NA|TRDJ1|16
CACDIFAGPYTDKLIF
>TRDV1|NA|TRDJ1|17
CALGELTGGYAPDKLIF
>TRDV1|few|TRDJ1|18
CALGESFRTGGYTDKLIF
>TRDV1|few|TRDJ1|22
CALGELTPRTFWGMGYTDKLIF
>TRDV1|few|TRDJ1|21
CALGEFSAFPLKLPGIDKLIF
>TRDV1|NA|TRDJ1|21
CALGARYSTGGYASTSDKLIF
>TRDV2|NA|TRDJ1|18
CACDTGGVLGDTVNKLIF
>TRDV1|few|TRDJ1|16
CALGPGDTRRTDKLIF
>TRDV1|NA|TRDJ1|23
CALGVERDILSTGGLPSIDKLIF
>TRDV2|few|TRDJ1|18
CACDTLILGDTRADKLIF
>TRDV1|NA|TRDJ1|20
CALGELPLSILGDTVDKLIF
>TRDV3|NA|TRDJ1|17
CAFELLLGDTDTDKLIF
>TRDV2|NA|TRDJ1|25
CACDTGSQTGPWGIQGPAFTDKLIF
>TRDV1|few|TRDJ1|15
CALGIPHQCADKLIF
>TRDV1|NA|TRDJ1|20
CALGELPLLLSLGSTDKLIF
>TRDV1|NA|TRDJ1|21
CALQIPPLYWGTEKDTDKLIF
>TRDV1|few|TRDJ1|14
CALGEGGSTDKLIF
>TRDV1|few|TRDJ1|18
CALGDFGPPAPYTDKLIF
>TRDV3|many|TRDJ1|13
CAFNLLPSDKLIF
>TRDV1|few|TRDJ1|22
CALGEVSYRGYWGTLYTDKLIF
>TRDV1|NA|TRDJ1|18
CALGREVRTGDHTDKLIF
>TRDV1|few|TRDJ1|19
CALGKGPTAGGEYTDKLIF
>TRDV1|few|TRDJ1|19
CALGERARPGGLVTDKLIF
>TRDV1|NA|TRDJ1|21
CALTPSGWGIPQGEYTDKLIF
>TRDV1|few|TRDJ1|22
CALGETSSSNWGFSDDTDKLIF
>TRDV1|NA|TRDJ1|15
CALGENPLGDNKLIF
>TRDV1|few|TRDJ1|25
CALGEPLPSPTGTGGYAISTDKLIF
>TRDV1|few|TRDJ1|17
CALGELALTGYTDKLIF
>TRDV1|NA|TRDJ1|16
CALGELKPGGTDKLIF
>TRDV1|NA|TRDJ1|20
CALGDHPFRGWGRGSDKLIF
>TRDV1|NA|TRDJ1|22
CALGELPIKGFTGGLGTDKLIF
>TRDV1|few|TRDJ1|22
CALGELSVLPITGGTATDKLIF
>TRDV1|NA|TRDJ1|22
CALGRPRHSFWGILVFSDKLIF
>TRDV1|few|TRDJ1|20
CALGEQQSPGGTLYTDKLIF